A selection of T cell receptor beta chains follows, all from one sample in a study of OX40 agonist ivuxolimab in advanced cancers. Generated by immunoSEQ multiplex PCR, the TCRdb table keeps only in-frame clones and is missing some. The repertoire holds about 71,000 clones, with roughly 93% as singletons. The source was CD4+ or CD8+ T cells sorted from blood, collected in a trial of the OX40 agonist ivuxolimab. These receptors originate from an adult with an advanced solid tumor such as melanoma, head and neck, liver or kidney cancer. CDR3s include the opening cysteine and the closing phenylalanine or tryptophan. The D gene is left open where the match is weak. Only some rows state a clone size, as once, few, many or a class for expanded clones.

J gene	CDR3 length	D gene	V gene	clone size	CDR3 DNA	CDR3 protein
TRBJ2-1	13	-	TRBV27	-	TGTGCCAGCCACGGGGCAGTTTACAATGAGCAGTTCTTC	CASHGAVYNEQFF
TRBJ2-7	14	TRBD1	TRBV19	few	TGTGCCAGTAGTCCCGGGACAGGCAACTACGAGCAGTACTTC	CASSPGTGNYEQYF
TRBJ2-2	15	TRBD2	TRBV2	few	TGTGCCAGCAGGTGGACTAGCGCCGACACCGGGGAGCTGTTTTTT	CASRWTSADTGELFF
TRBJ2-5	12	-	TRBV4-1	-	TGCGCCAGCAGCCTCGATACAGAGACCCAGTACTTC	CASSLDTETQYF
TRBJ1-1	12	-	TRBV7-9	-	TGTGCCAGCAGCTTAGGGAGGACTGAAGCTTTCTTT	CASSLGRTEAFF
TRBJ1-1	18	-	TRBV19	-	TGTGCCAGTACCAGACTCCCGGGACGGGAGACCATGAACACTGAAGCTTTCTTT	CASTRLPGRETMNTEAFF
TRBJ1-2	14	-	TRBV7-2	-	TGTGCCAGCAGCTTTTTATCGGGGGGCTATGGCTACACCTTC	CASSFLSGGYGYTF
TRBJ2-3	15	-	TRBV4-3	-	TGCGCCAGCAGCCATGTAGCAAGCTCGGGAGATACGCAGTATTTT	CASSHVASSGDTQYF
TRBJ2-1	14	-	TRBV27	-	TGTGCCAGCAGTTTGCAGGGATCCTACAATGAGCAGTTCTTC	CASSLQGSYNEQFF
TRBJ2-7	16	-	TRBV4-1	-	TGCGCCAGCAGCCTCAAGGGGGGGACAGCTTCCTACGAGCAGTACTTC	CASSLKGGTASYEQYF
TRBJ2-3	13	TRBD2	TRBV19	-	TGTGCCAGTACGGGCGGGAGTGCAGATACGCAGTATTTT	CASTGGSADTQYF
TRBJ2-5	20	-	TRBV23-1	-	TGCGCCAGCAGTCATAAATGTCAGGGTACCGGACTAAAGGACGAAGAGACCCAGTACTTC	CASSHKCQGTGLKDEETQYF
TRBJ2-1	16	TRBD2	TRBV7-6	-	TGTGCCAGCAGCTTGGGACTAGCGGAGCCCTACAATGAGCAGTTCTTC	CASSLGLAEPYNEQFF
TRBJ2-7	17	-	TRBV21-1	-	TGTGCCAGCAGCGCAAGCCGGTGGGGGCCCCCTCCCTACGAGCAGTACTTC	CASSASRWGPPPYEQYF
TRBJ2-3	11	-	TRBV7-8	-	TGTGCCAGCAGAGGTCGGCTCACGCAGTATTTT	CASRGRLTQYF
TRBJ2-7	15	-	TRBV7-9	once	TGTGCCAGCAGCTCCTCGACAGTTTATACCTACGAGCAGTACTTC	CASSSSTVYTYEQYF
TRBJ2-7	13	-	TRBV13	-	TGTGCCAGCAGCTCCCGCGCTCCCTACGAGCAGTACTTC	CASSSRAPYEQYF
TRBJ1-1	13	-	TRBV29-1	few	TGCAGCGGCTACAGGGCGTCGAACACTGAAGCTTTCTTT	CSGYRASNTEAFF
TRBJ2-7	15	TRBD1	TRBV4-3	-	TGCGCCAGCAGCCAGGAGGGACAGGGGACCAACGAGCAGTACTTC	CASSQEGQGTNEQYF
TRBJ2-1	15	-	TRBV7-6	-	TGTGCCAGCAGCTTAGAAAGCGCTCACTGGTATGAGCAGTTCTTC	CASSLESAHWYEQFF
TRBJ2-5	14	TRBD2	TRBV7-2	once	TGTGCCAGCAGCATGACTAGCGGGAGAGAGACCCAGTACTTC	CASSMTSGRETQYF
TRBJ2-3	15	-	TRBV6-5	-	TGTGCCAGCAGTTCGGACGGAAGGAGTGGAGATACGCAGTATTTT	CASSSDGRSGDTQYF
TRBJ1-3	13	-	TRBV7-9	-	TGTGCCAGCAGCTTAGCGCTTGAAAACACCATATATTTT	CASSLALENTIYF
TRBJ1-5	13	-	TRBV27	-	TGTGCCAGCAGGGCCTTGGGCAATCAGCCCCAGCATTTT	CASRALGNQPQHF
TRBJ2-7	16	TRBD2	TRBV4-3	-	TGCGCCAGCAGCCAAGACCTAGCGGGAGGGCCGGGGGAGCAGTACTTC	CASSQDLAGGPGEQYF
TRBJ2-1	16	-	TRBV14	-	TGTGCCAGCAGCCAAGGAGCTGGCCGAGAGAACAATGAGCAGTTCTTC	CASSQGAGRENNEQFF
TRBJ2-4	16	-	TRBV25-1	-	TGTGCCAGCAGTGATTTTCATATAGGGGCCAAAAACATTCAGTACTTC	CASSDFHIGAKNIQYF
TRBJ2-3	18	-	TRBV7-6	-	TGTGCCAGCAGCCGCCTATGGCGGAGTGGTCAGGGTGCAGATACGCAGTATTTT	CASSRLWRSGQGADTQYF
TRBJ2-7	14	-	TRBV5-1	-	TGCGCCAGCAGCTTGGATCTAACCCCCTACGAGCAGTACTTC	CASSLDLTPYEQYF
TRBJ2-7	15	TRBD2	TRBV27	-	TGTGCCAGCCAACCTGGCGGGAGAATGGGTTACGAGCAGTACTTC	CASQPGGRMGYEQYF
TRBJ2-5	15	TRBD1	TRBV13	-	TGTGCCAGCAGCGAACGGAGGACAGGGGAAGAGACCCAGTACTTC	CASSERRTGEETQYF
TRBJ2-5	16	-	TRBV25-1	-	TGTGCCAGCAGTGAATATGTACAGGTCAAAGGAGAGACCCAGTACTTC	CASSEYVQVKGETQYF
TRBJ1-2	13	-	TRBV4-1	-	TGCGCCAGCAGCCAAGATTCTGTATATGGCTACACCTTC	CASSQDSVYGYTF
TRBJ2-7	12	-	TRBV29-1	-	TGCAGCCCGGGGACGGGGTTGGGCGAGCAGTACTTC	CSPGTGLGEQYF
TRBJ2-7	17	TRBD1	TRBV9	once	TGTGCCAGCAGCGGTAGCCCCAAACTGGACAGGACCTACGAGCAGTACTTC	CASSGSPKLDRTYEQYF
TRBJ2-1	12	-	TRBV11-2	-	TGTGCCAGCAGCTCGCCTAGTGGTGAGCAGTTCTTC	CASSSPSGEQFF
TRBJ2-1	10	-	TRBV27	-	TGTGCCAGCAGGGGGGCCGAGCAGTTCTTC	CASRGAEQFF
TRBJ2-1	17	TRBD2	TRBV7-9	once	TGTGCCAGCAGCCCCTCTGCGGGGGGGTACGACTACAATGAGCAGTTCTTC	CASSPSAGGYDYNEQFF
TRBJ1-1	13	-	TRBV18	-	TGTGCCAGCTCACCGGGAGGGAACACTGAAGCTTTCTTT	CASSPGGNTEAFF
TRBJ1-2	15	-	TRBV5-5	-	TGTGCCAGCAGCTGGGGCACGGGCTTGGGGGATGGCTACACCTTC	CASSWGTGLGDGYTF
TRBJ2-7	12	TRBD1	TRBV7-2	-	TGTGCCAGCAGGACAGGGGGAGGCGAGCAGTACTTC	CASRTGGGEQYF
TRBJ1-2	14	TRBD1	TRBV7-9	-	TGTGCCAGCAGCTTCACAGGGGGCGGGGATGGCTACACCTTC	CASSFTGGGDGYTF